This TCR beta chain stems from a study of regulatory T cells in long-lasting Graves disease. The V end was cut by 0 bases, the J end by 4 bases, with 7 bases between. The CDR3 spans 12 residues. CDR1 is DFQATT and CDR2 is SNEGSKA in the germline V gene (reference sequence). This clonotype was observed at least ten times. Time point in this sample: newly diagnosed GD, antithyroid drugs for less than 3 months. PBMC RNA was the source of the TCR library. Building the TCR beta libraries relied on iRepertoire HTBI primers, and CDR3 regions underwent Arm-PCR. A single record per CDR3 protein comes from TCRdb applying MiXCR to the multiplex PCR reads. The repertoire consists of fewer than 500,000 distinct CDR3 sequences, with 16% occurring once and the leading ten covering more than 10%. These data also formed part of another study, on T cells in Graves' hyperthyroidism and ophthalmopathy. This second study says: These patients, aged 18 to 65, had recently diagnosed hyperthyroidism lasting under 2 months. Primed by the HTBI set, a first-round RT-PCR was run on the TCR CDR3.

The receptor was derived from a middle-aged man with Graves disease. The source material was peripheral blood mononuclear cells (PBMCs), sampled at new diagnosis, from a patient treated with antithyroid drugs. V usage is TRBV20-1 and J usage is TRBJ2-7; D is unresolved. DNA for the CDR3: TGCAGTGCTAGAGACCAAACTTACGAGCAGTACTTC. Amino acids: CSARDQTYEQYF.